The 10 T cell receptor beta chains below were found in one sample sequenced in a study of shared clonotypes between healthy human individuals (dated by TCRdb to 2020 to 2022). The library was made by the immunoSEQ multiplex PCR assay. TCRdb obtained this table from immuneACCESS and retained in-frame rearrangements with V and J assigned. These tables miss some clones; where compared with another copy, unresolved V genes account for less than half of the shortfall, and the remainder is unexplained. The sample table lists about 490,000 clones, 65% to 80% of them with a count of one. Jointly, the top ten make up about 12% of the sample. Sample: PBMCs. All receptors come from a woman in her thirties or forties in good health. Some clones in this sample may be carry-over from other donors' samples.

V usage is TRBV27 and J usage is TRBJ2-5, with TRBD1 matching over 7 bases. Germline V CDR1 and CDR2: MNHEY, SMNVEV (reference sequence). The CDR3 is made up of 14 amino acids. With 2 bases clipped from V and 4 bases from J, the junction kept 4 bases outside the gene matches. The CDR3 bases are TGTGCCAGCAGTTTAAGACAGGGCGGAGAGACCCAGTACTTC. This sequence encodes CASSLRQGGETQYF.

A remark on this clone: The sample has other DNA sequences that encode this CDR3 too. This chain uses TRBV11-3 with TRBJ2-2; D is undetermined. In germline, CDR1 is SGHNT, CDR2 YENEEA. Trimming shortened V by 6 bases and J by 4 bases, and 6 bases separated the two germline ends. The CDR3 extends over 12 amino acids. The CDR3: CASSLGTGELFF. The CDR3 nucleotides read TGTGCCAGCAGTCTGGGCACCGGGGAGCTGTTTTTT.

The CDR3, as DNA: TGTGCCAGCAGTTATCCGGGAATAAACGCCTACGAGCAGTACTTC. Amino acid sequence: CASSYPGINAYEQYF. The chain employs TRBV28 and TRBJ2-7; a weak D match, TRBD2 (5 bases). Trimming took 4 bases from V and 2 from J, leaving 15 bases between them. The CDR3 extends over 15 amino acids. Per the germline V gene, CDR1 is MDHEN and CDR2 is SYDVKM.

This chain joins TRBV4-1 and TRBJ1-2, with D hard to call. The CDR3 contains 15 residues. Trimming took 3 bases from V and 4 from J, leaving 15 bases between them. The germline gives CDR1 MGHRA, CDR2 YSYEKL. The CDR3: CASSQGGGNSYGYTF. The CDR3 coding sequence is TGCGCCAGCAGCCAGGGAGGCGGGAATAGCTATGGCTACACCTTC.

The chain has TRBV13 and TRBJ1-4; no definite D call. Germline CDR1 PRHDT, CDR2 FYEKMQ (reference sequence). With 5 bases removed from V and 0 bases from J, the gap between germline ends came to 10 bases. The CDR3 contains 15 residues. In DNA form, the CDR3 reads TGTGCCAGCAGCCCCTCAAGAGCAACTAATGAAAAACTGTTTTTT. Protein: CASSPSRATNEKLFF.

J is TRBJ2-5 and V is TRBV5-1, with TRBD1 identical over 8 bases. The J segment lost 5 bases and the V segment lost 4 bases, leaving 10 bases of the junction unmatched. The CDR3 contains 15 residues. From germline, CDR1 is SGHRS and CDR2 YFSETQ. CDR3 coding DNA: TGCGCCAGCAGCCCAGGCCAGGGGGCAGGGGAGACCCAGTACTTC. Encoded protein: CASSPGQGAGETQYF.

This chain links TRBV27 with TRBJ1-1; no definite D call. V was cut by 3 bases and J by 1 base, with 6 bases left in between. The germline CDR1 and CDR2 sequences are MNHEY and SMNVEV (reference sequence). The CDR3 has 13 amino acids. The CDR3 nucleotides read TGTGCCAGCAGTTTCCGGGGGAACACTGAAGCTTTCTTT. Translation: CASSFRGNTEAFF.

This clone was counted between two and nine times. Other DNA sequences in this specimen translate into the identical CDR3. This chain connects TRBV6-5 to TRBJ2-7; TRBD2 matches 10 bases. The J segment lost 3 bases and the V segment lost 0 bases, leaving 2 bases of the junction unmatched. Germline V gives CDR1 MNHEY, CDR2 SVGAGI. The CDR3 loop spans 15 amino acids. The CDR3 loop is CASSYSASGSYEQYF. Written as DNA, the CDR3 is TGTGCCAGCAGTTACTCGGCTAGCGGGAGCTACGAGCAGTACTTC.

This clone has just a few counts. V usage is TRBV19 and J usage is TRBJ2-7, with a weak D call TRBD2 (5 bases). V lost 2 bases to trimming and J lost 3 bases, with 8 bases between them. The CDR3 contains 13 residues. Germline CDR1 reads LNHDA; CDR2 reads SQIVND (reference sequence). The CDR3 DNA sequence: TGTGCCAGTAGTATAAGACTATTCTACGAGCAGTACTTC. Translating it yields CASSIRLFYEQYF.

This chain links TRBV7-2 with TRBJ2-3; D may correspond to TRBD1 or TRBD2 (5 bases each). V shed 1 base and J shed 4 bases, with 12 bases lying between them. The CDR3 is 15 amino acids. In germline, CDR1 is SGHTA, CDR2 FQGNSA. CDR3 in amino acids: CASSLGGQGPDTQYF. CDR3 in DNA: TGTGCCAGCAGCTTAGGAGGGCAGGGCCCAGATACGCAGTATTTT.